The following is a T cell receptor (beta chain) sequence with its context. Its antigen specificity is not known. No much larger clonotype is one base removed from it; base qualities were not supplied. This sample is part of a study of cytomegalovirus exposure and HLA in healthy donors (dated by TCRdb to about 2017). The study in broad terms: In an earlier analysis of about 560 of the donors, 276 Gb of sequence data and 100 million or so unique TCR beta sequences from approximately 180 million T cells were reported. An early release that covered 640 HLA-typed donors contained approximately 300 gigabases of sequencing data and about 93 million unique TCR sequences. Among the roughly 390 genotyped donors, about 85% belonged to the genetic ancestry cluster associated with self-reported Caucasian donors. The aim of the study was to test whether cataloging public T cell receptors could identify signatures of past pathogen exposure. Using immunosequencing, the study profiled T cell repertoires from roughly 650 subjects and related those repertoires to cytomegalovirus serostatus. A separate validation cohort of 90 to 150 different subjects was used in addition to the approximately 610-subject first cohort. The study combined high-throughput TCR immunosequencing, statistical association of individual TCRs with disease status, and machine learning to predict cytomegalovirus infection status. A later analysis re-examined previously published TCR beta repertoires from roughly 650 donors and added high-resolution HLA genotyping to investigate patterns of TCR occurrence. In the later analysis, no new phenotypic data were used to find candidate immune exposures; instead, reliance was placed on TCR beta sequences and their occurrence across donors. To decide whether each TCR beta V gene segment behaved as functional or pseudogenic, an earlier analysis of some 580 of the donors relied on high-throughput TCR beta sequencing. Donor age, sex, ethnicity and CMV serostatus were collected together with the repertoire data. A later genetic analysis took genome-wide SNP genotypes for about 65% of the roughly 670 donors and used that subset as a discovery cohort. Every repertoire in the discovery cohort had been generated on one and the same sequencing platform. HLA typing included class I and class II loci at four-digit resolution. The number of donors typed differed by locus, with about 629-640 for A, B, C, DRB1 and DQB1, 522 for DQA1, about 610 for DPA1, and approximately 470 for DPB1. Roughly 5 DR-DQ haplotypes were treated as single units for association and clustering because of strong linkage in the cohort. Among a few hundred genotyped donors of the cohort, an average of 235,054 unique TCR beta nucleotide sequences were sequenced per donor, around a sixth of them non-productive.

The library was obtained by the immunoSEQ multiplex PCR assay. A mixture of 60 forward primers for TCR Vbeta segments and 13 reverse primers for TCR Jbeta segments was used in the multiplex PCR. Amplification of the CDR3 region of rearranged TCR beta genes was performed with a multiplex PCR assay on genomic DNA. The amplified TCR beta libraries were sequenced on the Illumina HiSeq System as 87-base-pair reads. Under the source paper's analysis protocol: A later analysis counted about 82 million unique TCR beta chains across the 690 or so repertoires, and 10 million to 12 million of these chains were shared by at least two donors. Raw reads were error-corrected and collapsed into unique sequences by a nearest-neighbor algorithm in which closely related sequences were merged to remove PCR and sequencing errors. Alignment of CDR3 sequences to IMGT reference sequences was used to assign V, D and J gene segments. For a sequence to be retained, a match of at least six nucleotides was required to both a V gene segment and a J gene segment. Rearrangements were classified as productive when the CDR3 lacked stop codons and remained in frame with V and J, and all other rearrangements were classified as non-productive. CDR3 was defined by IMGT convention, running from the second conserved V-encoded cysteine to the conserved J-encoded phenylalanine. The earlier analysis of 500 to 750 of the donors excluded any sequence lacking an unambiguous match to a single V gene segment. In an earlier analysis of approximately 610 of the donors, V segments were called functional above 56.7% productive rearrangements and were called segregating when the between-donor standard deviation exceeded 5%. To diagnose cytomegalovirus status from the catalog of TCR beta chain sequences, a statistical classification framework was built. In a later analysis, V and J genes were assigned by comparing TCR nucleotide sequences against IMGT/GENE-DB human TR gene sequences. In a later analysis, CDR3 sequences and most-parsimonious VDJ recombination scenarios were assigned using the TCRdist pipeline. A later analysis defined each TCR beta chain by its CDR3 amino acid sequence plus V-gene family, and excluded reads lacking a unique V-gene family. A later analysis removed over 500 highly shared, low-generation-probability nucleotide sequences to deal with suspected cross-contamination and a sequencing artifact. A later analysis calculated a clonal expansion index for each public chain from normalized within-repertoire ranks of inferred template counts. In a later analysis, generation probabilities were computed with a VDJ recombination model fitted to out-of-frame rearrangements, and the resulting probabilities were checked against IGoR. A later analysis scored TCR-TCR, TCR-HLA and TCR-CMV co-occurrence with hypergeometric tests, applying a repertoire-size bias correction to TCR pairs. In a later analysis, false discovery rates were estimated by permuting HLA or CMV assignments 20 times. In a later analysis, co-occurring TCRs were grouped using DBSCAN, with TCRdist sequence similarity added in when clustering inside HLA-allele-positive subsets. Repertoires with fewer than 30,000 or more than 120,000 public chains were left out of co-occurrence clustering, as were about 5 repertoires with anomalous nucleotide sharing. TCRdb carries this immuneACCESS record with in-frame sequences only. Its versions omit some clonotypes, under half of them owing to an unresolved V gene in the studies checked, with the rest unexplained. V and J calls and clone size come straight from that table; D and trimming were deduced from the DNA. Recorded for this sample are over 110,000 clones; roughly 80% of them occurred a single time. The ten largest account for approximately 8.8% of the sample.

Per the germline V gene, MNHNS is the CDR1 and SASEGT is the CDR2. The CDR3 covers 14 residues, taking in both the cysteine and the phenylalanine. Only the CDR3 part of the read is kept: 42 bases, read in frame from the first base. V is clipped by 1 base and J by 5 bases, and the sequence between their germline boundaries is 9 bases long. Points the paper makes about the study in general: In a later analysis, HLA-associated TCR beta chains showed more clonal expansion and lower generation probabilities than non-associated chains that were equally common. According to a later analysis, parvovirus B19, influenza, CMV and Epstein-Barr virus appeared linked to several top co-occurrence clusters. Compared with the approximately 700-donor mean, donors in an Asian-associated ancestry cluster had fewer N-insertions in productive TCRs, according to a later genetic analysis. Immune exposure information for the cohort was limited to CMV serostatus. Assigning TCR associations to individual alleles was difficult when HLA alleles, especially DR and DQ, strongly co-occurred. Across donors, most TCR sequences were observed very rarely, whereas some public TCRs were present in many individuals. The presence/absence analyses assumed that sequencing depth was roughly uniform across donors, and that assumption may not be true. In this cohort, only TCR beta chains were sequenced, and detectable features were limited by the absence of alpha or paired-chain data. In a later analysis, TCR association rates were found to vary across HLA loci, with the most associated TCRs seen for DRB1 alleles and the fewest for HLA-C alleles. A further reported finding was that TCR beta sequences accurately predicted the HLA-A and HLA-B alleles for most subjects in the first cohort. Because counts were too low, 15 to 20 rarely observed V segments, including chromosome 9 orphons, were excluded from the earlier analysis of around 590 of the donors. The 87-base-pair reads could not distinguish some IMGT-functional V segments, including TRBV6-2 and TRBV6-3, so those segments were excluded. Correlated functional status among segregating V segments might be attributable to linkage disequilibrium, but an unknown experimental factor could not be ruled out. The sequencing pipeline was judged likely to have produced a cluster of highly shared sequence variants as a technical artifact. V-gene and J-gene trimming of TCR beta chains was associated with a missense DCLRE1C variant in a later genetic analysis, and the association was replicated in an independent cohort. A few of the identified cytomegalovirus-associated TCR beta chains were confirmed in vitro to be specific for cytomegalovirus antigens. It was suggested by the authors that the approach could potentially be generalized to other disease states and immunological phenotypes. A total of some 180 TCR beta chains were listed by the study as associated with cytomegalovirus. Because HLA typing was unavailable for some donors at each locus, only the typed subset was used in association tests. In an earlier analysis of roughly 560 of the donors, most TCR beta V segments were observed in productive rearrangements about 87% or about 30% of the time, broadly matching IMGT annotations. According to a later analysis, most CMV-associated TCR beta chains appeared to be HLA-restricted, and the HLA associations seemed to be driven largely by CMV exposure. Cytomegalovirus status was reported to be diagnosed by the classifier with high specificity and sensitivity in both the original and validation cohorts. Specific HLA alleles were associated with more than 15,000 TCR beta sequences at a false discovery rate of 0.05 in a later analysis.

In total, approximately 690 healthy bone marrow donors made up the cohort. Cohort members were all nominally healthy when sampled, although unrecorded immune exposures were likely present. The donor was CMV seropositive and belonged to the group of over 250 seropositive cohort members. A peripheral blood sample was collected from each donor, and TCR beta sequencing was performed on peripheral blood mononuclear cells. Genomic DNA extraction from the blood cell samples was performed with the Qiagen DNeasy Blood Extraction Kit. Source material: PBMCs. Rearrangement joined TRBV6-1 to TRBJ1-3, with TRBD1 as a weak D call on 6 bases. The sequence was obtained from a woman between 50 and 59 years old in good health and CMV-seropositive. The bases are TGTGCCAGCAGTGAAGGACAGGCTAGAAACACCATATATTTT. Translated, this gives CASSEGQARNTIYF.